This TCR beta chain stems from a study of CD8+CD57+ T cells in acquired aplastic anemia (dated by TCRdb to 2016 to 2019). Describing the broader study: Extracted DNA from sorted CD4+ and CD8+ cells averaged about 2.9 ug, ranging from roughly 0.17 to 30 ug. CD8+CD57+ expansion was defined as a frequency above the mean frequency observed in healthy subjects.

TCR beta VDJ combination and CDR3 sequence profiling used genomic DNA as the template. An Illumina HiSeq 2000 was the platform used for TCR repertoire sequencing. Per the source publication's procedure: TRBV/TRBJ rearrangement plots, CDR3 size and DJ length profiles, and Simpson's diversity index were used to evaluate the repertoires. The most abundant DNA sequence in the deep sequencing data was taken as the immunodominant clone. CDR3 amino acid sequences were screened for sharing across subjects and were compared with published repertoires and the VDJdb database. TCRdb applied fastp at Q25 and MiXCR to the public reads, then kept only in-frame beta chains. Each entry merges the rows of one CDR3 protein and shows their most common DNA and genes. TCRdb's processing, not the authors' own work, is the source of the V and J calls. In all, the sample holds roughly 80,000 distinct CDR3 sequences, and under 80% of those were seen once. The ten largest account for 65% to 85% of the sample.

Looking up the germline V gene yields CDR1 SGHTA and CDR2 FQGNSA. The CDR3 spans 11 residues, from the cysteine through the phenylalanine. Only the CDR3 DNA is retained, 33 bases long and in frame from the first base. V drops 2 bases and J drops 7 bases, leaving 6 bases in between. Expansion of CD8+CD57+ cells had been shown by flow cytometry in the patients chosen for sequencing. Every patient had a diagnosis of severe acquired aplastic anemia based on International Study of Aplastic Anemia and Agranulocytosis and Camitta criteria. Patients had received no therapy at the time of blood sampling. In this study, sorted CD4+ and CD8+ T cells from the blood of healthy subjects and of severe aplastic anemia patients had their TCR repertoires deep-sequenced. Patients were enrolled under clinicaltrials.gov protocols 00001620, 01623167, 00001397, 00071045, 00081523 and 00961064 in the USA. Ficoll-Paque density gradient centrifugation was used to isolate peripheral blood mononuclear cells. Before DNA was extracted, CD4+ and CD8+ T cells were sorted using either FACS or magnetic beads.

Regarding this clonotype: Its antigen is still unknown. Per-base qualities were not stored, and no clone one base away is much larger.

Study-wide findings and limitations: Although twenty-nine CD8+ CDR3 sequences were shared by patients and controls, these sequences appeared highly expressed in patients and within the immunodominant clones of patients. CD8+ Simpson's diversity did not differ significantly between patients and healthy controls (P=0.060).

The TCR comes from a human donor with aplastic anemia. Rearrangement joined TRBV7-2 to TRBJ2-7, with the D gene call left open. Sequencing was done on a sample of sorted CD4+, CD8+, or CD8+CD57+ T cells (not recorded which) from PBMCs. The DNA reads as follows: TGTGCCAGCAGCTTATTGCGGGAGCAGTACTTC. Its amino acids are CASSLLREQYF.